Presented here are 14 T cell receptor beta chains from one specimen sequenced in a study of neurological immune-mediated disorders. Using its own MiXCR run on the 5' RACE reads, TCRdb lists one record per CDR3 protein. The sample carries 20,000 to 25,000 distinct CDR3 sequences, about 12% recorded once. Time point here: technical triplicate 1. The sequencing sample was made of CD4+ T cells from blood. The source is a female donor with HTLV-1-associated myelopathy (HAM/TSP).

V and J are TRBV19 and TRBJ1-2, with a weak D call TRBD1 (6 bases). The CDR3 contains 15 residues. Trimming took off 11 bases at V and 2 bases at J, with 21 bases between the two ends. Germline CDR1 LNHDA, CDR2 SQIVND (reference sequence). DNA for the CDR3: TGTGCCGCTAAACGGGGGGCGACTATAAACTATGGCTACACCTTC. Encoded protein: CAAKRGATINYGYTF.

This clonotype was recorded at least ten times. CDR3 nucleotides: TGCGCCAGCAGCCCGGGACTAGGCGGGGGCACCACAGATACGCAGTATTTT. Its translation: CASSPGLGGGTTDTQYF. The chain couples TRBV5-1 to TRBJ2-3; 8 bases are shared with TRBD2. The CDR3 has 17 residues. The J segment lost 2 bases and the V segment lost 4 bases, leaving 12 bases of the junction unmatched. Germline V gives CDR1 SGHRS, CDR2 YFSETQ.

This clonotype appeared many times. The gene calls are TRBV10-3 and TRBJ2-1; 7 bases match TRBD1. Germline CDR1 reads ENHRY; CDR2 reads SYGVKD. Trimming cost V 2 bases and J 8 bases; bases outside gene matches: 6. The CDR3 length is 14 residues. The CDR3 loop reads CAISEGQDRDEQFF. As DNA, the CDR3 is TGTGCCATCAGTGAGGGACAGGACCGGGATGAGCAGTTCTTC.

This clonotype has at least ten counts. The chain is built from TRBV20-1 and TRBJ2-7; 7 positions match TRBD2. This CDR3 is built from 14 residues. Looked up from germline, CDR1 is DFQATT and CDR2 is SNEGSKA (reference sequence). J was trimmed by 5 bases and V by 1 base; bases with no gene match: 8. The DNA for the CDR3 is TGCAGTGCTAGAGCGGCGGGAGCTTTGGACGAGCAGTACTTC. It is translated as CSARAAGALDEQYF.

There are many counts of this clonotype. The chain employs TRBV5-4 and TRBJ1-1; TRBD1 is a possible D gene (5 bases). The ends were cut back, 0 bases at V and 3 bases at J, with 12 bases in the middle. This CDR3 region has 15 residues. CDR1 and CDR2 (germline): SGHNT, YYREEE (reference sequence). The chain's CDR3 is CASSLDPMTDTEAFF. The DNA for the CDR3 is TGTGCCAGCAGCTTGGACCCCATGACAGACACTGAAGCTTTCTTT.

The chain joins TRBV20-1 to TRBJ2-3, with 7 bases that match TRBD1. Germline CDR1 is DFQATT and CDR2 is SNEGSKA (reference sequence). Trimming at V came to 2 bases and at J to 2 bases, leaving 4 bases not matched to a gene. CDR3 length equals 14 residues. In DNA, the CDR3 is TGCAGTGCTAGACCCAGGGGGATCACAGATACGCAGTATTTT. Encoded protein: CSARPRGITDTQYF.

V gene TRBV7-6 combines with J gene TRBJ2-4, with D possibly being TRBD2 (7 bases). The CDR3 runs to 13 residues. Trimming left V 5 bases short and J 9 bases short, with 14 bases between. Looked up from germline, CDR1 is SGHVS and CDR2 is FNYEAQ. The CDR3 spells CASSSGGGGIQYF. CDR3 nucleotide sequence: TGTGCCAGCAGCAGTGGGGGGGGCGGCATTCAGTACTTC.

J is TRBJ2-7 and V is TRBV25-1; 7 nucleotides match TRBD2. The CDR3 sequence is 13 residues long. V lost 1 base to trimming and J lost 7 bases; unmatched junction nucleotides: 4. The germline gives CDR1 MGHDK, CDR2 SYGVNS. CDR3 in amino acids: CASSEWGGEEQYF. CDR3 nucleotide sequence: TGTGCCAGCAGTGAATGGGGGGGGGAGGAGCAGTACTTC.

In its sample, this clonotype was seen many times. The chain employs TRBV4-1 and TRBJ2-2; the match to TRBD1 covers 7 bases. With V trimmed by 2 bases and J by 4 bases, 7 bases remained unmatched. Per germline, CDR1 MGHRA and CDR2 YSYEKL. CDR3 length equals 16 residues. The CDR3 sequence: CASSQTRTGVTGELFF. For the CDR3, the DNA is TGCGCCAGCAGCCAAACTAGGACAGGTGTCACCGGGGAGCTGTTTTTT.

This clonotype was seen many times. The chain combines TRBV5-1 with TRBJ1-2, with D possibly being TRBD1 (5 bases). This CDR3 has 14 amino acids. Germline V gene data show CDR1 as SGHRS and CDR2 as YFSETQ. Trimming shortened V by 4 bases and J by 3 bases, and 13 bases separated the two germline ends. DNA of the CDR3: TGCGCCAGCAGCCGGGGGGACGCCGACTATGGCTACACCTTC. Translated, it gives CASSRGDADYGYTF.

As regards this clonotype: This may come from a read error, since a much larger clone is one base off. This sequence joins TRBV19 and TRBJ1-1; D unresolved. The germline gives CDR1 LNHDA, CDR2 SQIVND (reference sequence). The CDR3 covers 12 residues. The DNA of the CDR3 is TGTACCAGTACCCGGACGAACACTGAAGCTTTCTTT. This gives the protein CTSTRTNTEAFF.

This clonotype was counted at least ten times. The V and J genes are TRBV24-1 and TRBJ2-1; 14 bases fit TRBD2. The germline CDR1 and CDR2 sequences are KGHDR and SFDVKD. The J segment lost 7 bases and the V segment lost 4 bases, leaving 5 bases of the junction unmatched. This CDR3 is 16 amino acids long. CDR3 DNA sequence: TGTGCCACCAGTGACCCCGGACTAGCGGGGGGTAATGAGCAGTTCTTC. Its protein product is CATSDPGLAGGNEQFF.

This clonotype was detected ten times or more. The J gene is TRBJ1-6, the V gene TRBV3-1; 8 positions agree with TRBD1. This CDR3 has 16 amino acids. Germline V CDR1 and CDR2: LGHDT, YNNKEL (reference sequence). J gave up 7 bases and V 2 bases, and 7 bases lay outside the gene matches. The CDR3 DNA sequence: TGTGCCAGCAGCCAATATATTGGACAGGGAAATTCACCCCTCCACTTT. This sequence encodes CASSQYIGQGNSPLHF.

This clonotype has a count of ten or more. The CDR3 protein is CASNRGGQETQYF. The CDR3 nucleotides are TGTGCCAGTAATAGGGGAGGCCAAGAGACCCAGTACTTC. The chain uses TRBV7-9 and TRBJ2-5, with a tentative D call TRBD2 (6 bases). From germline, CDR1 is SEHNR and CDR2 FQNEAQ (reference sequence). This CDR3 spans 13 amino acids. V lost 9 bases and J lost 1, with 12 bases in between.